This T cell receptor (beta chain) was sequenced for a study of cytomegalovirus exposure and HLA in healthy donors. Study information: Out of roughly 200 million T cells, an earlier analysis found some 110 million unique TCR beta sequences in total.

The PCR used 60 Vbeta and 13 Jbeta primers. The assay was immunoSEQ multiplex PCR, and TCRdb's table has in-frame clones only and misses some. The sample carries some 150,000 clones, around three quarters recorded once. The CDR3 is 15 amino acids. Trimming left V 2 bases short and J 7 bases short, with 15 bases between. The V gene's germline CDR1 is KGHSH and CDR2 LQKENI. Sequencing used PBMCs. This sequence joins TRBV18 and TRBJ1-5; the D is unclear. This TCR was sampled from a man aged 25 to 40 in good health and CMV-seronegative. The CDR3 spells CASSPEGGRVQPQHF. Here the CDR3 DNA reads TGTGCCAGCTCACCAGAGGGAGGGCGTGTGCAGCCCCAGCATTTT.